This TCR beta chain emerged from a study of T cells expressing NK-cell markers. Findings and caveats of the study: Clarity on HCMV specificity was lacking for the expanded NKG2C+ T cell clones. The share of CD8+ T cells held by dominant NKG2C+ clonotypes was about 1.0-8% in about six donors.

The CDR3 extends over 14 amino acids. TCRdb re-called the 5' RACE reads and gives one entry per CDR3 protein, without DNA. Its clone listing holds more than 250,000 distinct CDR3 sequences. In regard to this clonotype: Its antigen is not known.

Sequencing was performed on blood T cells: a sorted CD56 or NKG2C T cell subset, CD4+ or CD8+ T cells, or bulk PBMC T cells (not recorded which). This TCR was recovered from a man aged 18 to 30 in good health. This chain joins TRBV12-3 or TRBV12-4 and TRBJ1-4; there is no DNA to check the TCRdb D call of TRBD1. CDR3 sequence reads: CASTLQGAYEKLFF.